Each of the 17 T cell receptor beta chains below was sequenced from the same sample in a study of blood T cells in healthy people across ages. The authors ran a second PCR of roughly 6 to 12 cycles using a sample-barcoded 5' primer and a J-beta primer mix. TCRdb processed the 5' RACE reads anew with MiXCR; each CDR3 protein has one entry. The data show around 1,000,000 distinct CDR3 sequences, under 40% seen once. The material sequenced was blood. These receptors were taken from a man between 18 and 29 years old in good health.

This clonotype has ten or more counts. The chain has TRBV7-9 and TRBJ1-1, with TRBD1 matching 7 bases. CDR1 is SEHNR, CDR2 FQNEAQ, per germline (reference sequence). The CDR3 totals 15 residues. With V trimmed by 1 base and J by 1 base, 3 bases remained unmatched. The CDR3 protein is CASSLVTGANTEAFF. The CDR3 DNA reads TGTGCCAGCAGCTTAGTTACAGGGGCGAACACTGAAGCTTTCTTT.

This clonotype has more than one count but fewer than ten. The gene calls are TRBV29-1 and TRBJ1-1, with D perhaps matching TRBD1 (5 bases). The V end was cut by 1 base, the J end by 0 bases, with 9 bases between. The CDR3 is made up of 14 amino acids. In germline, CDR1 is SQVTM, CDR2 ANQGSEA. This CDR3 is CSVEGDVMNTEAFF. In nucleotides, the CDR3 is TGCAGCGTTGAAGGGGACGTTATGAACACTGAAGCTTTCTTT. Variable domain in full (rest from reference TRBV29-1 and TRBJ1-1): SAVISQKPSRDICQRGTSLTIQCQVDSQVTMMFWYRQQPGQSLTLIATANQGSEATYESGFVIDKFPISRPNLTFSTLTVSNMSPEDSSIYLCSVEGDVMNTEAFFGQGTRLTVV.

V usage is TRBV9 and J usage is TRBJ2-7, with D perhaps assigned TRBD1 or TRBD2 (5 bases each). Germline CDR1 and CDR2: SGDLS and YYNGEE. This CDR3 has 16 residues. Trimming took off 0 bases at V and 0 bases at J, with 13 bases between the two ends. The CDR3 reads CASSVGGTASSYEQYF. The CDR3 DNA reads as TGTGCCAGCAGCGTAGGAGGGACGGCGAGCTCCTACGAGCAGTACTTC.

The chain combines TRBV5-1 with TRBJ1-1; D remains ambiguous. Germline CDR1 and CDR2: SGHRS and YFSETQ. The CDR3 is made up of 14 amino acids. V dropped 0 bases and J dropped 4 bases, with 10 bases sitting between them. Here the CDR3 reads CASSLDWESTEAFF. In DNA form, the CDR3 reads TGCGCCAGCAGCTTGGATTGGGAAAGCACTGAAGCTTTCTTT.

Worth noting for this clonotype: Possible read error: a much larger clone is one base away. The chain has TRBV20-1 and TRBJ2-5; TRBD2 matches 11 bases. Germline V lookup: CDR1 DFQATT, CDR2 SNEGSKA (reference sequence). The CDR3 consists of 16 residues. Losses at the gene ends were 0 bases for V and 11 bases for J; bases not matched to a gene: 14. Here the CDR3 reads CSARDPTSGGGLQQYF. CDR3 in DNA: TGCAGTGCTAGAGATCCCACTAGCGGGGGCGGTCTTCAGCAGTACTTC.

The chain combines TRBV4-1 with TRBJ1-1, with 9 bases that match TRBD1. J lost 1 base, V lost 6 bases, and 12 bases had no gene match. CDR3 length equals 17 residues. The germline V gene encodes CDR1 MGHRA and CDR2 YSYEKL. Here the CDR3 reads CASSPPGQGIKNTEAFF. CDR3 bases: TGCGCCAGCAGTCCACCGGGACAGGGAATAAAGAACACTGAAGCTTTCTTT.

This clonotype was seen a few times. The rearrangement uses TRBV6-2 or TRBV6-3 and TRBJ2-4; D gene uncertain. The J call may be incorrect, as the DNA end agrees better with TRBJ2-7. The germline gives CDR1 MNHEY, CDR2 SVGEGT. The CDR3 loop spans 18 amino acids. As DNA, the CDR3 is TGTGCCAGCAGTTATTCCTTGTCTTGGACGAAGCCAACCTACGAGCAGTACTTC. It translates to CASSYSLSWTKPTYEQYF.

The CDR3 loop is CATMNGNTQYF. As DNA, the CDR3 is TGTGCCACCATGAATGGGAATACGCAGTATTTT. This chain links TRBV4-2 with TRBJ2-3; D is uncertain. Between the trimmed V and J ends, which lost 10 bases and 7 bases, there was a span of 12 bases. Germline assignment: CDR1 LGHNA and CDR2 YNFKEQ. The CDR3 loop spans 11 amino acids.

The chain couples TRBV20-1 to TRBJ1-2; D possibly corresponds to TRBD1 (6 bases). Trimming shortened V by 2 bases and J by 4 bases, and 14 bases separated the two germline ends. The CDR3 sequence is 14 residues long. Germline V gene lookup returns CDR1 DFQATT and CDR2 SNEGSKA (reference sequence). The CDR3 DNA follows: TGCAGTGCTAGACCAGCACAGGGCACCTATGGCTACACCTTC. Protein: CSARPAQGTYGYTF.

The rearrangement joins TRBV21-1 to TRBJ2-3. TRBV21-1 is designated a pseudogene. The CDR3 is made up of 15 amino acids. CDR3 DNA: TGTGTCAGCAGCAACCGCGGCGGAAACTCGGATACGCAGTATTTT. Its translation is CVSSNRGGNSDTQYF.

The chain employs TRBV5-1 and TRBJ2-1; D remains ambiguous. The CDR3 is 16 amino acids. Per germline, CDR1 SGHRS and CDR2 YFSETQ. The V and J ends lost 6 bases and 6 bases respectively, with 22 bases between them. CDR3 nucleotides: TGCGCCAGCACTTCAGGCCTTTACAGAAGGTCCAATGAGCAGTTCTTC. This codes for CASTSGLYRRSNEQFF.

This clonotype appeared many times. The V gene is TRBV4-3, the J gene TRBJ2-7; 12 bases are a match to TRBD1. There are 15 residues in the CDR3. The J segment lost 4 bases and the V segment lost 1 base, leaving 2 bases of the junction unmatched. The V gene's germline CDR1 is LGHNA and CDR2 YSLEER. The CDR3 loop is CASSQGGQGAYEQYF. The CDR3 DNA is TGCGCCAGCAGCCAAGGGGGACAGGGGGCTTACGAGCAGTACTTC.

This clonotype was counted ten times or more. V usage is TRBV5-1 and J usage is TRBJ2-2, with a weak D call TRBD2 (6 bases). V lost 3 bases, J lost 3 bases, and 15 bases lay in between. The germline gives CDR1 SGHRS, CDR2 YFSETQ. CDR3 size: 16 residues. The CDR3 here is CASSWTKPGDTGELFF. The CDR3 nucleotides read TGCGCCAGCAGCTGGACGAAACCGGGAGACACCGGGGAGCTGTTTTTT. The full variable domain, completed using reference TRBV5-1 and TRBJ2-2, is KAGVTQTPRYLIKTRGQQVTLSCSPISGHRSVSWYQQTPGQGLQFLFEYFSETQRNKGNFPGRFSGRQFSNSRSEMNVSTLELGDSALYLCASSWTKPGDTGELFFGEGSRLTVL.

A few counts support this clonotype. The chain employs TRBV7-2 and TRBJ1-3; D is unresolved. The CDR3 spans 13 residues. The V end was cut by 4 bases, the J end by 2 bases, with 6 bases between. Germline CDR1 is SGHTA and CDR2 is FQGNSA. The CDR3 spells CASSSGPGNTIYF. CDR3 DNA: TGTGCCAGCAGCTCAGGACCTGGAAACACCATATATTTT.

The rearrangement links TRBV7-9 to TRBJ1-2, with a tentative D call TRBD1 (5 bases). The V gene's germline CDR1 is SEHNR and CDR2 FQNEAQ (reference sequence). V was clipped by 4 bases and J by 6 bases, with 15 bases between them. The CDR3 totals 14 residues. CDR3 sequence: CASSYEEHRNGYTF. For the CDR3, the DNA is TGTGCCAGCAGCTACGAAGAGCACAGGAATGGCTACACCTTC.

The sample holds a few counts of this clonotype. The chain joins TRBV20-1 to TRBJ2-5; D not certain. Germline V gene data show CDR1 as DFQATT and CDR2 as SNEGSKA (reference sequence). Trimming stripped 0 bases from V and 11 bases from J, with 16 bases between. The CDR3 runs 13 residues. The CDR3 coding sequence is TGCAGTGCTAGAGACTCCAGCCGAGTGGAGCAGTACTTC. This gives the protein CSARDSSRVEQYF.

Concerning this clonotype itself: A much larger clonotype is one base distant, so this may be a read error. The rearrangement uses TRBV4-3 and TRBJ2-1; D not certain. The length of the CDR3 is 12 residues. The V and J ends lost 0 bases and 12 bases respectively, with 9 bases between them. Germline loops: CDR1 LGHNA, CDR2 YSLEER. The CDR3 region is CASSQDQNWQFF. CDR3 DNA sequence: TGCGCCAGCAGCCAAGATCAAAATTGGCAGTTCTTC.